A selection of T cell receptor beta chains follows, all from one sample in a study of vaccination and CD4 T cells after COVID-19. The antigens for these receptors are not known. TCRdb reanalysed the PCR reads using MiXCR and keeps one entry per CDR3 protein. This table has 18,000 or so distinct CDR3 sequences, 53% appearing once. Sequenced material: CD4+ T cells from blood, cultured in vitro, taken before SARS-CoV-2 vaccination. These receptors were obtained from a human donor who had recovered from COVID-19. Both conserved end residues are part of each CDR3. The D gene is left open where the match is weak. Size is stated for part of the rows, as once, few or many counts, or as a class when the clone is expanded.

d_gene,abundance,v_gene,j_gene,CDR3aa,CDR3nt
.,few,TRBV6-2/TRBV6-3,TRBJ1-6,CASSDHRAAYNSPLHF,TGTGCCAGCAGTGACCACAGGGCGGCGTATAATTCACCCCTCCACTTT
.,.,TRBV7-8,TRBJ1-5,CASSLSGQVAQPQHF,TGTGCCAGCAGCTTATCGGGTCAGGTTGCTCAGCCCCAGCATTTT
.,.,TRBV7-2,TRBJ1-4,CASSLHGGVNEKLFF,TGTGCCAGCAGCTTGCATGGGGGGGTTAATGAAAAACTGTTTTTT
.,.,TRBV7-9,TRBJ1-1,CATDRRAEAFF,TGTGCCACCGACAGGCGGGCTGAAGCTTTCTTT
TRBD2,.,TRBV12-3/TRBV12-4,TRBJ2-3,CASSPRTSGRRDTQYF,TGTGCCAGCAGTCCTAGGACTAGCGGGAGACGCGATACGCAGTATTTT
.,.,TRBV5-1,TRBJ2-5,CASSVQRQETQYF,TGCGCCAGCAGCGTTCAGAGACAAGAGACCCAGTACTTC
.,.,TRBV9,TRBJ2-4,CASSRGAGRAKNIQYF,TGTGCCAGCAGCCGGGGGGCGGGACGAGCCAAAAACATTCAGTACTTC
TRBD2,.,TRBV20-1,TRBJ2-5,CSSRGAEETQYF,TGCAGCTCGCGGGGGGCGGAAGAGACCCAGTACTTC
.,.,TRBV11-2,TRBJ2-1,CASSLSRYNEQFF,TGTGCCAGCAGCTTAAGCAGGTATAATGAGCAGTTCTTC
.,.,TRBV7-2,TRBJ2-5,CASSFTQETQYF,TGTGCCAGCAGCTTTACCCAAGAGACCCAGTACTTC
TRBD1,.,TRBV15,TRBJ2-3,CATSRSVQGADTQYF,TGTGCCACCAGCAGATCGGTTCAGGGGGCAGATACGCAGTATTTT
TRBD2,.,TRBV12-3/TRBV12-4,TRBJ2-7,CASSSRLAGGPPDEQYF,TGTGCCAGCAGTTCTCGACTAGCGGGAGGGCCCCCTGACGAGCAGTACTTC
TRBD2,few,TRBV11-3,TRBJ2-7,CASSPGSGRAKNEQYF,TGTGCCAGCAGCCCAGGGAGCGGGAGAGCGAAAAACGAGCAGTACTTC
.,.,TRBV14,TRBJ1-6,CASSHSGNNSPLHF,TGTGCCAGCAGCCACTCCGGGAATAATTCACCCCTCCACTTT
.,.,TRBV19,TRBJ2-3,CASKMRGATDTQYF,TGTGCCAGTAAAATGCGGGGCGCCACAGATACGCAGTATTTT
.,.,TRBV20-1,TRBJ2-5,CSAVQGRQETQYF,TGCAGTGCTGTACAGGGCCGACAGGAGACCCAGTACTTC
TRBD1,.,TRBV20-1,TRBJ1-2,CSARSITGQAFNYGYTF,TGCAGTGCTAGAAGTATAACGGGACAGGCGTTTAACTATGGCTACACCTTC
TRBD2,.,TRBV6-1,TRBJ2-2,CASSPVGLAGGDTGELFF,TGTGCCAGCAGCCCGGTGGGTCTAGCGGGAGGGGACACCGGGGAGCTGTTTTTT
.,.,TRBV7-3,TRBJ2-3,CASSQSSSSTDTQYF,TGTGCCAGCAGCCAAAGCAGTTCTAGCACAGATACGCAGTATTTT
TRBD1,.,TRBV5-1,TRBJ1-5,CASSTDGQGNQPQHF,TGCGCCAGCAGTACGGATGGACAGGGGAACCAGCCCCAGCATTTT
.,.,TRBV19,TRBJ1-2,CASISQGGVYGYTF,TGTGCCAGTATCTCCCAGGGAGGCGTCTATGGCTACACCTTC
TRBD2,few,TRBV6-1,TRBJ2-1,CASSRGLAGSNEQFF,TGTGCCAGCAGTAGGGGACTAGCGGGATCCAATGAGCAGTTCTTC
.,once,TRBV5-1,TRBJ1-5,CASSTGHGDSNQPQHF,TGCGCCAGCAGCACGGGACATGGCGATAGCAATCAGCCCCAGCATTTT
.,.,TRBV5-1,TRBJ1-6,CASSALQGGGNSPLHF,TGCGCCAGCAGCGCCCTCCAGGGTGGCGGTAATTCACCCCTCCACTTT
.,.,TRBV5-1,TRBJ2-3,CASSSPGEGDTQYF,TGCGCCAGCAGTTCCCCAGGGGAGGGAGATACGCAGTATTTT
.,.,TRBV7-2,TRBJ1-1,CASRQQGNTEAFF,TGTGCCAGCAGACAACAGGGGAACACTGAAGCTTTCTTT
TRBD2,.,TRBV6-1,TRBJ2-7,CASTRLAGEAREQYF,TGTGCCAGCACGAGACTAGCGGGAGAGGCCCGCGAGCAGTACTTC
.,.,TRBV19,TRBJ2-7,CASSMVAGEQYF,TGTGCCAGTAGTATGGTAGCCGGCGAGCAGTACTTC
.,.,TRBV28,TRBJ1-2,CASSSGGGGYTF,TGTGCCAGCAGTTCCGGGGGGGGTGGCTACACCTTC
TRBD2,.,TRBV20-1,TRBJ2-7,CSARWTSGNYEQYF,TGCAGTGCTAGATGGACTAGCGGGAACTACGAGCAGTACTTC
TRBD2,few,TRBV6-1,TRBJ2-3,CASTPGMGTSGTADTQYF,TGTGCCAGCACCCCCGGTATGGGAACTAGCGGGACTGCAGATACGCAGTATTTT
TRBD1,.,TRBV20-1,TRBJ1-2,CSAEQGNDNGYTF,TGCAGTGCTGAACAGGGGAATGACAATGGCTACACCTTC
TRBD1,few,TRBV7-2,TRBJ2-5,CASSLLGQGQETQYF,TGTGCCAGCAGCTTACTGGGACAGGGGCAAGAGACCCAGTACTTC
.,few,TRBV20-1,TRBJ2-7,CSAREGSRGPQNYEQYF,TGCAGTGCTAGAGAGGGGAGCCGGGGTCCACAAAACTACGAGCAGTACTTC
TRBD2,few,TRBV6-2/TRBV6-3,TRBJ2-7,CASSAAYSSGYEQYF,TGTGCCAGCAGCGCGGCGTACTCTAGCGGATACGAGCAGTACTTC
TRBD1,.,TRBV7-3,TRBJ2-3,CASSPWDRSDTQYF,TGTGCCAGCAGCCCGTGGGACAGGTCCGATACGCAGTATTTT
.,few,TRBV20-1,TRBJ1-2,CSATTGSGGYTF,TGCAGTGCCACAACAGGATCAGGGGGCTACACCTTC
.,medium-sized,TRBV5-8,TRBJ1-5,CASTQDRGGAQHF,TGTGCCAGCACCCAGGACCGAGGGGGAGCCCAGCATTTT
TRBD1,.,TRBV20-1,TRBJ2-5,CSARRQGVGWAETQYF,TGCAGTGCTAGGCGACAGGGGGTGGGGTGGGCTGAGACCCAGTACTTC
.,once,TRBV20-1,TRBJ2-3,CSAHPRQGTDTQYF,TGCAGTGCCCACCCGAGACAGGGCACAGATACGCAGTATTTT
.,few,TRBV12-3/TRBV12-4,TRBJ2-7,CASGSSYEQYF,TGTGCCAGCGGATCTAGCTACGAGCAGTACTTC
.,.,TRBV11-3,TRBJ2-1,CASSLGQNNEQFF,TGTGCCAGCAGCTTAGGACAGAACAATGAGCAGTTCTTC
.,.,TRBV5-4,TRBJ1-1,CASSYTGPRDTEAFF,TGTGCCAGCAGCTACACAGGCCCCAGGGACACTGAAGCTTTCTTT